A selection of T cell receptor beta chains follows, all from one sample in a study of response to subunit inactivated influenza vaccine. TCRdb called the RT-PCR reads again in MiXCR, with one record for every CDR3 protein. The sample holds under 200,000 distinct CDR3 sequences; roughly 12% are singletons and the top ten take approximately 32%. The sample was also reused in another study, on T cells expressing NK-cell markers.

The specimen comprised CD8+ T cells sorted from PBMCs, sampled about 12 days after vaccination. These TCRs come from a man between 50 and 59 years old who received an inactivated influenza vaccine. Each CDR3 is given with its conserved first and last residue. The D gene is left open where the match is weak. For some rows the clone size is stated as once, few or many, or as a class when expanded; others skip it.

clone size | J gene | V gene | D gene | CDR3 DNA | CDR3 protein
many | TRBJ1-1 | TRBV5-1 | NA | TGCGCCAGCAGCTTAGGTCCGGGAGACACTGAAGCTTTCTTT | CASSLGPGDTEAFF
NA | TRBJ2-5 | TRBV6-5 | TRBD1 | TGTGCCAGCAGTTATGGGACAGGCATCCAAGAGACCCAGTACTTC | CASSYGTGIQETQYF
many | TRBJ2-1 | TRBV7-8 | TRBD1 | TGTGCCAGCAGCACCGGGACAGGGTCCTACAATGAGCAGTTCTTC | CASSTGTGSYNEQFF
few | TRBJ2-1 | TRBV7-6 | NA | TGTGCCAGCAGCCCGGGGCCCCCCTACAATGAGCAGTTCTTC | CASSPGPPYNEQFF
few | TRBJ2-1 | TRBV7-9 | NA | TGTGCCAGCAGTCAGGGGTCCTTGGATGAGCAGTTCTTC | CASSQGSLDEQFF
NA | TRBJ2-3 | TRBV5-1 | TRBD2 | TGCGCCAGCAGCTTGATAGCGGGAGGGCGTTACGTACTACGCACAGATACGCAGTATTTT | CASSLIAGGRYVLRTDTQYF
many | TRBJ2-1 | TRBV5-1 | NA | TGCGCCAGCAGCTTGGTGGGGGGTGAGCAGTTCTTC | CASSLVGGEQFF
NA | TRBJ2-5 | TRBV12-3/TRBV12-4 | NA | TGTGCCAGCAGTCCTCGAGGGGGGCCCCAGTACTTC | CASSPRGGPQYF
few | TRBJ2-2 | TRBV12-3/TRBV12-4 | TRBD2 | TGTGCCAGCAGCCCCGGTACTAGCGGGGGGAGGGCCGGGGAGCTGTTTTTT | CASSPGTSGGRAGELFF
NA | TRBJ2-1 | TRBV7-9 | NA | TGTGCCAGCAGCTTAGCAAGGGGGGCGAGCTCCTACAATGAGCAGTTCTTC | CASSLARGASSYNEQFF
NA | TRBJ2-7 | TRBV7-2 | TRBD2 | TGTGCCAGCAGCCTCCTAAGACTAGCGGCTACCTACGAGCAGTACTTC | CASSLLRLAATYEQYF
once | TRBJ1-1 | TRBV9 | TRBD1 | TGTGCCAGCAGCGTAGTAACAGGGGACACTGAAGCTTTCTTT | CASSVVTGDTEAFF
many | TRBJ2-1 | TRBV7-8 | NA | TGTGCCAGCAGCTTAGGGACTGAAAAGCAGTTCTTC | CASSLGTEKQFF
few | TRBJ2-1 | TRBV19 | NA | TGTGCCAATCAACGAGGGGCGCATTACAATGAGCAGTTCTTC | CANQRGAHYNEQFF
NA | TRBJ2-7 | TRBV9 | NA | TGTGCCAGCAGCCCCCCCCAGCGCTACGAGCAGTACTTC | CASSPPQRYEQYF
few | TRBJ2-5 | TRBV9 | TRBD1 | TGTGCCAGCAGCGTAGACTGGGACAGGGTGGAGGAGACCCAGTACTTC | CASSVDWDRVEETQYF
many | TRBJ2-3 | TRBV4-2 | NA | TGTGCCAGCAGCCAAGATGTTGAGGCGGGTCCGCGGGATACGCAGTATTTT | CASSQDVEAGPRDTQYF
NA | TRBJ2-7 | TRBV27 | NA | TGTGCCAGCAGTTTAGAAACAGCCTCACTGAGCGAGCAGTACTTC | CASSLETASLSEQYF
NA | TRBJ2-1 | TRBV7-3 | TRBD2 | TGTGCCAGCAGCCCCGACCTTACTAGCGGGAGTAGGGGTGAGCAGTTCTTC | CASSPDLTSGSRGEQFF
NA | TRBJ1-1 | TRBV20-1 | TRBD1 | TGCAGTGCTAGACCCCTAACAGGGGAACTGAACACTGAAGCTTTCTTT | CSARPLTGELNTEAFF
once | TRBJ2-1 | TRBV15 | NA | TGTGCCGCTAGCGCGCAAGACAATGAGCAGTTCTTC | CAASAQDNEQFF
NA | TRBJ1-1 | TRBV5-8 | NA | TGTGCCATCAGCTTTGACAGGCGTGAAGCTTTCTTT | CAISFDRREAFF
NA | TRBJ2-1 | TRBV27 | NA | TGTGCCAGCACCTCGATTCTAGGGGGCAATGAGCAGTTCTTC | CASTSILGGNEQFF
few | TRBJ1-1 | TRBV2 | NA | TGTGCCAGCCAGGGAGGGGAAGCTTTCTTT | CASQGGEAFF
NA | TRBJ2-1 | TRBV28 | TRBD1 | TGTGCCAGCAACGTAAGGACAGGGGTTCGTGAGCAGTTCTTC | CASNVRTGVREQFF
NA | TRBJ2-7 | TRBV6-6 | NA | TGTGCCAGCGAGTGGGGCATCGGCTACGAGCAGTACTTC | CASEWGIGYEQYF
NA | TRBJ2-5 | TRBV28 | TRBD1 | TGTGCCAGCAGTTTTCCAGGGGGCAAAGAGACCCAGTACTTC | CASSFPGGKETQYF
NA | TRBJ2-1 | TRBV5-1 | NA | TGCGCCAGCAGCTTGGTTGGGACGGGTCCACTTATCTACAATGAGCAGTTCTTC | CASSLVGTGPLIYNEQFF
few | TRBJ2-1 | TRBV20-1 | TRBD2 | TGCAGTGCTAGAGATCTAATTTTGACTAGCGGGAGTGATGAGCAGTTCTTC | CSARDLILTSGSDEQFF
NA | TRBJ2-7 | TRBV20-1 | NA | TGCAGTGCTAGGCAACGGCAGAAGTACGAGCAGTACTTC | CSARQRQKYEQYF
few | TRBJ2-1 | TRBV3-1 | TRBD1 | TGTGCCAGCAGCCACTTCTTAGGACAGGGGCGTAATGAGCAGTTCTTC | CASSHFLGQGRNEQFF
few | TRBJ2-7 | TRBV6-5 | TRBD2 | TGTGCCAGCAGTTATATAGCGGGAGGGTTCCACGAGCAGTACTTC | CASSYIAGGFHEQYF
many | TRBJ2-2 | TRBV25-1 | NA | TGTGCCAGTTGGGGCGGCGGGGAGCTGTTTTTT | CASWGGGELFF
few | TRBJ2-1 | TRBV11-1 | TRBD1 | TGTGCCAGCAGCTCTGGTGGGCCGGGACAGGGTTCTAGCTCCTACAATGAGCAGTTCTTC | CASSSGGPGQGSSSYNEQFF
many | TRBJ2-3 | TRBV20-1 | NA | TGCAGTGCTAGAGATCTGGGAACGGGAGATGAATTGGATACGCAGTATTTT | CSARDLGTGDELDTQYF
NA | TRBJ2-1 | TRBV7-9 | TRBD1 | TGTGCCAGCAGAGCGACAGGGGTCTGGAATGAGCAGTTCTTC | CASRATGVWNEQFF
few | TRBJ2-7 | TRBV4-2 | NA | TGTGCCAGCAGCCAAATCGGCGCCGCCGAGCAGTACTTC | CASSQIGAAEQYF
NA | TRBJ2-7 | TRBV14 | TRBD2 | TGTGCCAGCTCGGGAAGGACTAGCGGATTCTACGAGCAGTACTTC | CASSGRTSGFYEQYF
many | TRBJ2-1 | TRBV10-3 | TRBD2 | TGTGCCATCAGCACGACTAGCGGGAGTCCCAATGAGCAGTTCTTC | CAISTTSGSPNEQFF
NA | TRBJ2-1 | TRBV28 | TRBD2 | TGTGCCAGCAGTTCGAAAGGTCCTAGCGGGAGTTGGGATGAGCAGTTCTTC | CASSSKGPSGSWDEQFF
NA | TRBJ1-2 | TRBV25-1 | NA | TGTGCCAGCAGTAAAGGTGACTATGGCTACACCTTC | CASSKGDYGYTF
NA | TRBJ2-5 | TRBV27 | TRBD1 | TGTGCCAGCAGTCCCGCCGCCAGATTTACAGGGGGACGGGAGACCCAGTACTTC | CASSPAARFTGGRETQYF
many | TRBJ2-5 | TRBV7-2 | TRBD2 | TGTGCCAGCAGCTCAACAGGGACTAGCGGGCAAGAGACCCAGTACTTC | CASSSTGTSGQETQYF
NA | TRBJ2-5 | TRBV25-1 | TRBD2 | TGTGCCAGCAGTGTGGGACTAGCGGAGACCCAGTACTTC | CASSVGLAETQYF
few | TRBJ2-5 | TRBV29-1 | NA | TGCAGCGTTCAGGGGCAGGGGGAGACCCAGTACTTC | CSVQGQGETQYF
NA | TRBJ1-1 | TRBV4-1 | NA | TGCGCCAGCAGCCATCCCGGGATTGAAGCTTTCTTT | CASSHPGIEAFF
NA | TRBJ2-1 | TRBV12-3/TRBV12-4 | NA | TGTGCCAGCAGTTCTTCTTACCGGGGGCAAGCCAATGAGCAGTTCTTC | CASSSSYRGQANEQFF
many | TRBJ2-1 | TRBV12-3/TRBV12-4 | NA | TGTGCCAGCAGTTCCCCCGGGGCGATATACAATGAGCAGTTCTTC | CASSSPGAIYNEQFF
few | TRBJ2-6 | TRBV6-4 | NA | TGTGCCAGCAGTGAGTTCGGCAGTGCCTACTCTGGGGCCAACGTCCTGACTTTC | CASSEFGSAYSGANVLTF
few | TRBJ2-5 | TRBV4-1 | TRBD2 | TGCGCCAGCAGCCAAGGAGTTGGTCTAGGGGTAGCGGGGGGCTCCCAAGAGACCCAGTACTTC | CASSQGVGLGVAGGSQETQYF
few | TRBJ2-7 | TRBV6-6 | NA | TGTGCCAGCAGTTATCTGGCCTCCTACGAGCAGTACTTC | CASSYLASYEQYF
NA | TRBJ2-1 | TRBV20-1 | TRBD2 | TGCAGTGCTAGAGGGGGGGGGAGAACATGGAATGAGCAGTTCTTC | CSARGGGRTWNEQFF
few | TRBJ1-4 | TRBV7-9 | NA | TGTGCCAGCAGCTCCGACAGAGCAACTAATGAAAAACTGTTTTTT | CASSSDRATNEKLFF